This T cell receptor (beta chain) was profiled in a study of blood T cell repertoires in COVID-19. On the study more broadly: Samples came from the United States, Italy and Spain, spanning acute and convalescent COVID-19. PBMCs, B-cell-depleted T cells, or T cells provided the cDNA or gDNA that made up the material.

The CDR3 has 13 amino acids. The V gene lost 0 bases and the J gene lost 3 bases, with 6 bases spanning the gap. Germline CDR1 and CDR2: SGDLS and YYNGEE. Methods used by the authors: Amplification with reference gene primers provided the estimates of nucleated cell counts. The repertoire was sequenced with immunoSEQ multiplex PCR; TCRdb's copy has only in-frame clones and lacks some. D and trimming come from the DNA, and the V and J calls and clone size come from that table. The sample holds 250,000 to 300,000 clones, more than 80% seen once. The Seattle patients joined while their infection was active and were tracked longitudinally afterward.

The chain carries TRBV9 and TRBJ1-1; the D is unclear. The sequenced sample was peripheral blood. The sequence came from a woman in her fifties or sixties with COVID-19, enrolled during active disease. CDR3 sequence reads: CASSVGEYTEAFF. The CDR3 region has the DNA TGTGCCAGCAGCGTAGGGGAGTACACTGAAGCTTTCTTT.